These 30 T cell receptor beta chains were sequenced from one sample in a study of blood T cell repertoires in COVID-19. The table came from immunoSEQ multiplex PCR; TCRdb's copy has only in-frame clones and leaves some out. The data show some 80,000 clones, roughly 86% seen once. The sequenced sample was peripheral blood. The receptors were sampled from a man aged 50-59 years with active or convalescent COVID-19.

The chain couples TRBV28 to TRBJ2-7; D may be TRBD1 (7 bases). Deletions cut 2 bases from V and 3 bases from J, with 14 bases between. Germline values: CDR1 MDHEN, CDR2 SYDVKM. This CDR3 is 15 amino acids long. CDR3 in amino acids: CASSLGGGRIYEQYF. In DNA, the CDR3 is TGTGCCAGCAGTTTAGGAGGGGGCAGAATCTACGAGCAGTACTTC.

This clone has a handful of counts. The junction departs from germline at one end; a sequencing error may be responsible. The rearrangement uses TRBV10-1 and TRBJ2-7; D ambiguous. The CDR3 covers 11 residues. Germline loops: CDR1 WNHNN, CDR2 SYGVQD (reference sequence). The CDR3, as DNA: TGCGCCAGCACCGGAACCAGGTTTGATGACTTC. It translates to CASTGTRFDDF.

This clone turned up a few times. CDR3 sequence: CSVASRDRGEKLFF. Written as DNA, the CDR3 is TGCAGCGTCGCTAGCCGGGACAGGGGTGAAAAACTGTTTTTT. The chain joins TRBV29-1 to TRBJ1-4, with 10 bases aligning to TRBD1. This CDR3 contains 14 residues. Germline assignment: CDR1 SQVTM and CDR2 ANQGSEA. Unmatched junction bases numbered 8, after V lost 6 bases and J lost 7 bases.

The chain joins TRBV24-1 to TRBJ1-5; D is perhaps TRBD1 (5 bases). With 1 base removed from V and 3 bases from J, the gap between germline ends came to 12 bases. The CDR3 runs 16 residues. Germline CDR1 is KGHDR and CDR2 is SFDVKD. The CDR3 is CATSDLGRADNQPQHF. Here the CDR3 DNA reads TGTGCCACCAGTGATTTAGGCAGGGCGGACAATCAGCCCCAGCATTTT.

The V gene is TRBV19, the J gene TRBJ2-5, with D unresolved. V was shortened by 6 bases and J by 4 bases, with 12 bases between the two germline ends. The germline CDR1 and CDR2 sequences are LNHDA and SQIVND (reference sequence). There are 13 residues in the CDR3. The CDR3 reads CASSAQLRETQYF. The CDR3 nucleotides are TGTGCCAGTAGCGCCCAGTTAAGAGAGACCCAGTACTTC.

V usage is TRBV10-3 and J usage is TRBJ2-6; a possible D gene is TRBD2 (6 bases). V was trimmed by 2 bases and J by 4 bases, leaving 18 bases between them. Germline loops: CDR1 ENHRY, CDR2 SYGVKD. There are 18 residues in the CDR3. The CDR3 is CAISEDPFGGLGANVLTF. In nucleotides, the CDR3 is TGTGCCATCAGTGAGGATCCCTTCGGAGGGTTAGGGGCCAACGTCCTGACTTTC.

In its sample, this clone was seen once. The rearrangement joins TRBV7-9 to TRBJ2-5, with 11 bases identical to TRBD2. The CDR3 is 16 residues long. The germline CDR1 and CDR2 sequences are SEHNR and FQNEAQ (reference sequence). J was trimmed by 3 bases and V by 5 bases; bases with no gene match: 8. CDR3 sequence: CASSPRTSGLEETQYF. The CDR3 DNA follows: TGTGCCAGCAGCCCGAGGACTAGCGGGCTAGAAGAGACCCAGTACTTC.

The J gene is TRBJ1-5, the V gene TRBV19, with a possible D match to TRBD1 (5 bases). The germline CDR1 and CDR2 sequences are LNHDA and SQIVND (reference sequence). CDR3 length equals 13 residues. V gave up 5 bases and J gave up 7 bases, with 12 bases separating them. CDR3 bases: TGTGCCAGTAGTGGATCAGGGATGCAGCCCCAGCATTTT. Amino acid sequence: CASSGSGMQPQHF.

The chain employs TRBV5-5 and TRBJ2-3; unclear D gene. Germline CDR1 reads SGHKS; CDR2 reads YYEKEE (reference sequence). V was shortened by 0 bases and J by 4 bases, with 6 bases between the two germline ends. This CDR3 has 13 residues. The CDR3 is CASSLVGSDTQYF. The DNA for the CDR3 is TGTGCCAGCAGCTTGGTGGGCTCAGATACGCAGTATTTT.

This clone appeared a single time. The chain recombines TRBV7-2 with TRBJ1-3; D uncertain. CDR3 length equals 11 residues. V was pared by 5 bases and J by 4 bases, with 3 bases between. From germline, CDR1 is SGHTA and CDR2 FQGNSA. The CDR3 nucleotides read TGTGCCAGCAGCCGGGGAAACACCATATATTTT. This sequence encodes CASSRGNTIYF.

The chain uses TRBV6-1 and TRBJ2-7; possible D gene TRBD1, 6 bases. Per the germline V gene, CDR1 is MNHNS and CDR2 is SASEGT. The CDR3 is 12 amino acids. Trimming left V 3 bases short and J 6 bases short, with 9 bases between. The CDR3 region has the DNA TGTGCCAGCAGTGAGCAGGGGCGCGAGCAGTACGTC. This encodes CASSEQGREQYV.

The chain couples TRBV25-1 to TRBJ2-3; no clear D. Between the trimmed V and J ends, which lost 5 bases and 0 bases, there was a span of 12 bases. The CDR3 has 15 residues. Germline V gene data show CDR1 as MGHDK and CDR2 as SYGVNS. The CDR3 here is CASSSTGSSTDTQYF. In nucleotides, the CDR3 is TGTGCCAGCAGTTCGACCGGGTCTAGCACAGATACGCAGTATTTT.

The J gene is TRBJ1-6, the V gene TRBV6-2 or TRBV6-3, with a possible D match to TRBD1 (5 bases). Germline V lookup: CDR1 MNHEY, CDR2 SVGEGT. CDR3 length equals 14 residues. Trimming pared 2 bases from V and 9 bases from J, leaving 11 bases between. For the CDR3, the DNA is TGTGCCAGCAGTTACGACAGCTCGTCTTCACCCCTCCACTTT. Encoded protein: CASSYDSSSSPLHF.

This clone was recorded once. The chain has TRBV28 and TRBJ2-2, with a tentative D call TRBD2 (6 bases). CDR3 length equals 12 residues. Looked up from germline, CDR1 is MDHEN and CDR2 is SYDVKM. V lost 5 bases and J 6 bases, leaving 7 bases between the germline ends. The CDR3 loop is CASSPGAGELFF. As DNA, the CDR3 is TGTGCCAGCAGTCCGGGGGCCGGGGAGCTGTTTTTT.

The CDR3 is CASSSLGTRPETQYF. The CDR3 DNA reads TGTGCCAGCAGCTCCCTAGGAACTAGGCCAGAGACCCAGTACTTC. The V and J genes are TRBV5-6 and TRBJ2-5; a weak D match, TRBD2 (5 bases). There are 15 residues in the CDR3. The germline CDR1 and CDR2 sequences are SGHDT and YYEEEE. Trimming removed 3 bases at V and 4 bases at J, with 16 bases between. Complete variable domain (other parts from reference TRBV5-6 and TRBJ2-5): DAGVTQSPTHLIKTRGQQVTLRCSPKSGHDTVSWYQQALGQGPQFIFQYYEEEERQRGNFPDRFSGHQFPNYSSELNVNALLLGDSALYLCASSSLGTRPETQYFGPGTRLLVL.

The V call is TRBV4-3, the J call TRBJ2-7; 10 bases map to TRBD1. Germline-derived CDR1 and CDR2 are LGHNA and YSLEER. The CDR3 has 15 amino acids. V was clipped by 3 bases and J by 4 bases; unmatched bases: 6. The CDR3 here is CASSQSGQGWYEQYF. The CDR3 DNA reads TGCGCCAGCAGCCAGTCGGGACAGGGGTGGTACGAGCAGTACTTC.

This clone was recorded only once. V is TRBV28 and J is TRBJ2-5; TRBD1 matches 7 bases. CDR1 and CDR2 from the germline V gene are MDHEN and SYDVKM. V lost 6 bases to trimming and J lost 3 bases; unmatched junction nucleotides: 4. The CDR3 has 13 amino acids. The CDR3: CASRVGQEETQYF. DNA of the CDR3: TGTGCCAGCAGGGTCGGACAGGAAGAGACCCAGTACTTC.

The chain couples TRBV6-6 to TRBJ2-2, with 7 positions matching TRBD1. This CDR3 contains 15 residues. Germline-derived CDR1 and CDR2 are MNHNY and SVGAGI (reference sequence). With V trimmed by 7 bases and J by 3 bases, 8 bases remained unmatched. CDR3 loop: CASNLQGSDTGELFF. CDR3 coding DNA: TGTGCCAGCAACCTACAGGGGAGCGACACCGGGGAGCTGTTTTTT.

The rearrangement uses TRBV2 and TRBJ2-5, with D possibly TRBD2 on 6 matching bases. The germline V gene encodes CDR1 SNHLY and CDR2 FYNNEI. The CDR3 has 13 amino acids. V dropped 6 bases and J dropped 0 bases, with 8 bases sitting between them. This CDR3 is CASRRGYQETQYF. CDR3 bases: TGTGCCAGCAGACGGGGGTACCAAGAGACCCAGTACTTC.

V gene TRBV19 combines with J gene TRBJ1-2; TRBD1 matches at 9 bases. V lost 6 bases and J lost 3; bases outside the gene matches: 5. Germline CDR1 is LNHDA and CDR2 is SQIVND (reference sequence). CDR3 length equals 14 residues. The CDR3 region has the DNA TGTGCCAGTAGACACAGGGGGCAGGACTATGGCTACACCTTC. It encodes CASRHRGQDYGYTF. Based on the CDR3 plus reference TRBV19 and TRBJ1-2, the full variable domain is DGGITQSPKYLFRKEGQNVTLSCEQNLNHDAMYWYRQDPGQGLRLIYYSQIVNDFQKGDIAEGYSVSREKKESFPLTVTSAQKNPTAFYLCASRHRGQDYGYTFGSGTRLTVV.

CDR3 residues: CSVETQVAGGQWGQETQYF. For the CDR3, the DNA is TGCAGCGTTGAAACCCAGGTAGCGGGGGGCCAGTGGGGCCAAGAGACCCAGTACTTC. V is TRBV29-1 and J is TRBJ2-5; 10 bases fit TRBD2. Looked up from germline, CDR1 is SQVTM and CDR2 is ANQGSEA. Losses at the gene ends were 2 bases for V and 1 base for J; bases not matched to a gene: 16. The CDR3 is 19 amino acids.

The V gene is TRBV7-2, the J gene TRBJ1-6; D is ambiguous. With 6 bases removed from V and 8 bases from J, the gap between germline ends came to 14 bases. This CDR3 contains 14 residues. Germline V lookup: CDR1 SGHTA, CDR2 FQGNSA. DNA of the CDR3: TGTGCCAGCAGGTCCCCTCAAGGAGATTCACCCCTCCACTTT. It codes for CASRSPQGDSPLHF.

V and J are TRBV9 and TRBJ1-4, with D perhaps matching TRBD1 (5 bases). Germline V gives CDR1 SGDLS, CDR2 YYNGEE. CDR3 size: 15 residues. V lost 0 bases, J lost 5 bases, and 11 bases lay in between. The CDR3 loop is CASSVGGGMNEKLFF. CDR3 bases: TGTGCCAGCAGCGTAGGCGGGGGGATGAATGAAAAACTGTTTTTT.

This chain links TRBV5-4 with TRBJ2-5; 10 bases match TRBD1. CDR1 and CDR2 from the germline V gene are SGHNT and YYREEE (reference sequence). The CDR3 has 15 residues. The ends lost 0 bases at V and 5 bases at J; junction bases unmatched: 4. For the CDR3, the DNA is TGTGCCAGCAGCTTGGGACAGGGGGCCCGGGAGACCCAGTACTTC. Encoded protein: CASSLGQGARETQYF.

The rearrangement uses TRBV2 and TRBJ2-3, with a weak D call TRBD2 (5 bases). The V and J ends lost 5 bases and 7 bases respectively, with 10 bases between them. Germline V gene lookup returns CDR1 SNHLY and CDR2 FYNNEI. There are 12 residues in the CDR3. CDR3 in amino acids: CASSLSDYTQYF. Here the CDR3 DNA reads TGTGCCAGCAGTCTCTCGGACTATACGCAGTATTTT.

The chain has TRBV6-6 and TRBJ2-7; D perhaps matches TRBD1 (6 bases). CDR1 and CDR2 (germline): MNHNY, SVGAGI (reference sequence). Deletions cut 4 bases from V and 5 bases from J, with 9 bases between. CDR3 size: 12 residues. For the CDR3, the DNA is TGTGCCAGCAGTTCACAGGGAGACGAGCAGTACGTC. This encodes CASSSQGDEQYV.

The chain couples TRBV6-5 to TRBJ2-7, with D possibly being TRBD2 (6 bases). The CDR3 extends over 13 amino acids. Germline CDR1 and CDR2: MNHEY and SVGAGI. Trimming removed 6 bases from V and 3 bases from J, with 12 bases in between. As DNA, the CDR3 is TGTGCCAGCAGAGGGACTTTTAGCTACGAGCAGTACTTC. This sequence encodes CASRGTFSYEQYF.

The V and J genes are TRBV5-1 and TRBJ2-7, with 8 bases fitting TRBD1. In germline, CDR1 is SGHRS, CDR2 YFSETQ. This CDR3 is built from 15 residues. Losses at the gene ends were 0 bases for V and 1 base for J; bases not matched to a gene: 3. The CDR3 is CASSLGDRRSYEQYV. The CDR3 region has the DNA TGCGCCAGCAGCTTGGGGGACAGGCGTTCCTACGAGCAGTACGTC.

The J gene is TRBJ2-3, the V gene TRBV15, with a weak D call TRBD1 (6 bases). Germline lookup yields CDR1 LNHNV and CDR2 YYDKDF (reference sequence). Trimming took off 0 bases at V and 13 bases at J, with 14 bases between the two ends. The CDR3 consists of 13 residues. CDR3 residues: CATSRDLGQSEYF. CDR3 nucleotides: TGTGCCACCAGCAGAGATCTCGGACAGTCGGAGTATTTT. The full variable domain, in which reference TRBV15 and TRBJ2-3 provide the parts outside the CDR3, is DAMVIQNPRYQVTQFGKPVTLSCSQTLNHNVMYWYQQKSSQAPKLLFHYYDKDFNNEADTPDNFQSRRPNTSFCFLDIRSPGLGDTAMYLCATSRDLGQSEYFGPGTRLTVL.

The CDR3 reads CATSAGRLVPENEQFF. The CDR3 DNA reads as TGTGCCACCAGTGCCGGAAGACTGGTCCCGGAGAATGAGCAGTTCTTC. The chain combines TRBV24-1 with TRBJ2-1; no reliable D call. Germline values: CDR1 KGHDR, CDR2 SFDVKD. The CDR3 runs 16 residues. V lost 5 bases to trimming and J lost 7 bases, with 20 bases between them.